This T cell receptor beta chain was identified during a study of T cells expressing NK-cell markers. The cDNA for TCR beta came from 5'RACE template switching with UMIs. TCRdb reprocessed the 5' RACE reads; each CDR3 protein has one entry and no DNA is given. This sample's table reports about 460,000 distinct CDR3 sequences. On this clonotype itself: As yet, its antigen is unknown.

In germline, CDR1 is SGHRS, CDR2 YFSETQ. The CDR3 covers 12 residues. Overall study results and limits: The same clonotypes also predominated in the CD3+CD56-NKG2C+ fraction of several donors. Unclear, still, was the HCMV specificity of the expanded NKG2C+ T cell clones. The contribution of dominant NKG2C+ clonotypes to CD8+ T cells in a handful of donors was 1.0-7.0%.

Sequenced sample: blood T cells: a sorted CD56 or NKG2C T cell subset, CD4+ or CD8+ T cells, or bulk PBMC T cells (not recorded which). The TCR sequence derives from a woman between 50 and 59 years old in good health. The gene calls are TRBV5-1 and TRBJ2-1. The chain's CDR3 is CASSLAGNEQFF.